This T cell receptor beta chain was documented in a study of blood T cell repertoires in COVID-19. Study information: The United States, Italy and Spain supplied acute and convalescent COVID-19 samples. Sources were T cells, B-cell-depleted T cells, or PBMCs; the material itself was cDNA or gDNA.

Study processing details: Estimated nucleated cell counts came from reference gene primer amplification. The repertoire was sequenced with immunoSEQ multiplex PCR; TCRdb's copy has only in-frame clones and lacks some. V, J and clone size are taken as reported in that table, and D and trimming were inferred from the DNA itself. The profile shows 95,000 to 150,000 clones, about 82% of them singletons. Trimming removed 4 bases from V and 6 bases from J, with 7 bases in between. CDR1 is MNHNY and CDR2 is SVGAGI in the germline V gene (reference sequence). The CDR3 runs to 11 residues. This clone was recorded a few times.

This chain uses TRBV6-6 with TRBJ2-7; the D gene is possibly TRBD1 (5 bases). The sample taken for sequencing was peripheral blood. The TCR originated in a man aged 55 to 70 with active or convalescent COVID-19. Here the CDR3 DNA reads TGTGCCAGCAGTTTGGGGCTCGAGCAGTACTTC. This translates into CASSLGLEQYF.